The present T cell receptor (beta chain) was sequenced within a study of T-cell reconstitution after alpha-beta-depleted transplantation in children. Study-level results: After one year, T-cell counts and TCRbeta diversity mostly came from new T cells.

This clonotype was observed at least ten times. What it binds is unknown. Germline V gives CDR1 MNHEY, CDR2 SVGAGI. V gave up 5 bases and J gave up 14 bases, with 13 bases separating them. The CDR3 is 12 residues long. A TCRbeta library incorporating unique molecular identifiers was prepared. Each CDR3 protein is one row after TCRdb ran MiXCR on the PCR reads. The sample records almost 500,000 distinct CDR3 sequences, 10% to 13% being singletons. The TCR sequence derives from a child aged 2-15 years with inherited bone marrow failure, due to receive a stem cell transplant. The chain joins TRBV6-5 to TRBJ1-6; D possibly corresponds to TRBD1 (5 bases). Material: PBMCs, obtained before TCRalphabeta/CD19-depleted stem cell transplant. The CDR3 is CASSDNWGTLHF. The CDR3 DNA is TGTGCCAGCAGTGACAACTGGGGGACCCTCCACTTT.